This is a list of T cell receptor beta chains from one sample in a study of OX40 agonist ivuxolimab in advanced cancers. Clones were read by immunoSEQ multiplex PCR, and TCRdb kept only the in-frame ones, dropping some. In the table there are about 70,000 clones, 75% to 85% of which are singletons. The source material was CD4+ or CD8+ T cells sorted from blood, sampled in a trial of the OX40 agonist ivuxolimab. The receptors shown here come from an adult with an advanced solid tumor such as melanoma, head and neck, liver or kidney cancer. Both conserved end residues are part of each CDR3. The order of the fields is clone size, J gene, D gene, V gene, CDR3 protein, CDR3 DNA. The D gene is left open where the match is weak. The size of a clone is reported for some rows only, either as once, few or many, or as a class for expanded clones.

.,TRBJ2-2,TRBD2,TRBV7-2,CASSLLAGETGELFF,TGTGCCAGCAGCTTGCTAGCGGGAGAAACCGGGGAGCTGTTTTTT
.,TRBJ2-7,.,TRBV1,CTSSLIIAGEQYF,TGCACCAGCAGCCTCATTATAGCTGGCGAGCAGTACTTC
.,TRBJ2-7,.,TRBV7-9,CASSKRTSSYEQYF,TGTGCCAGCAGCAAAAGGACGTCCTCCTACGAGCAGTACTTC
.,TRBJ1-1,.,TRBV5-1,CASTPGGVRDTEAFF,TGCGCCAGCACCCCGGGTGGGGTTCGGGACACTGAAGCTTTCTTT
.,TRBJ2-7,TRBD1,TRBV7-2,CASSLGQGAYEQYF,TGTGCCAGCAGCCTCGGTCAGGGGGCATACGAGCAGTACTTC
.,TRBJ2-7,.,TRBV5-1,CASSLALDSWGDYEQYF,TGCGCCAGCAGCTTGGCTTTGGACAGCTGGGGTGATTACGAGCAGTACTTC
once,TRBJ1-1,.,TRBV5-5,CASSLGTGTEAFF,TGTGCCAGCAGCTTGGGTACAGGCACTGAAGCTTTCTTT
.,TRBJ2-2,.,TRBV5-1,CASSLHGGNTGELFF,TGCGCCAGCAGCTTACACGGTGGAAACACCGGGGAGCTGTTTTTT
.,TRBJ2-1,TRBD2,TRBV2,CASSRTSGSTNEQFF,TGTGCCAGCAGTAGAACTAGCGGGAGTACCAATGAGCAGTTCTTC
.,TRBJ1-2,.,TRBV4-2,CASSPRAGVDYGYTF,TGTGCCAGCAGCCCCAGGGCAGGGGTTGACTATGGCTACACCTTC
once,TRBJ2-7,TRBD1,TRBV19,CASTGTGTGAYEQYF,TGTGCCAGTACCGGTACCGGGACAGGGGCCTACGAGCAGTACTTC
.,TRBJ1-3,TRBD1,TRBV2,CAAGGGYLGDFTNTIYF,TGTGCTGCGGGAGGGGGCTACCTTGGAGATTTTACGAACACCATATATTTT
few,TRBJ2-4,.,TRBV15,CATSKDSKNIQYF,TGTGCCACCAGCAAGGACAGTAAAAACATTCAGTACTTC
.,TRBJ1-5,TRBD1,TRBV2,CASRGQVGNQPQHF,TGTGCCAGCAGAGGACAGGTTGGTAATCAGCCCCAGCATTTT
few,TRBJ1-1,TRBD1,TRBV5-1,CASGLTGRNTEAFF,TGCGCCAGCGGCCTGACAGGGCGGAACACTGAAGCTTTCTTT
few,TRBJ1-2,.,TRBV28,CASSGRDTDYTF,TGTGCCAGCAGTGGCCGGGACACCGACTACACCTTC
.,TRBJ2-3,TRBD2,TRBV5-5,CASSRRLAGTSTDTQYF,TGTGCCAGCAGCAGGCGACTAGCGGGGACTAGCACAGATACGCAGTATTTT
.,TRBJ2-6,TRBD2,TRBV6-1,CASNGGGSGANVLTF,TGTGCCAGCAATGGGGGGGGCTCTGGGGCCAACGTCCTGACTTTC
.,TRBJ1-3,TRBD1,TRBV2,CASTFLTGIGNTIYF,TGTGCCAGCACTTTCTTGACAGGGATAGGAAACACCATATATTTT
.,TRBJ2-2,.,TRBV7-2,CASSLAPQDIGELFF,TGTGCCAGCAGCTTAGCCCCCCAGGATATCGGGGAGCTGTTTTTT
few,TRBJ2-7,.,TRBV28,CASTSSYVRRADYEQYF,TGTGCCAGCACCTCGTCTTATGTGCGAAGGGCCGACTACGAGCAGTACTTC
.,TRBJ1-6,.,TRBV10-3,CAISESRAGHNSPLHF,TGTGCCATCAGTGAGTCGCGGGCAGGGCATAATTCACCCCTCCACTTT
few,TRBJ1-5,TRBD1,TRBV19,CASSIAPAGGNSRKPQHF,TGTGCCAGTAGTATAGCCCCGGCAGGGGGCAACAGTAGGAAGCCCCAGCATTTT
.,TRBJ1-1,.,TRBV19,CASRPSGGRGTEAFF,TGTGCCAGCAGACCCTCGGGGGGCCGAGGGACTGAAGCTTTCTTT
few,TRBJ2-2,.,TRBV27,CASSLRRRSFLSGELFF,TGTGCCAGCAGTTTGCGGCGGCGGTCGTTTCTCTCCGGGGAGCTGTTTTTT
.,TRBJ1-6,.,TRBV27,CASSLSGQGWPPLHF,TGTGCCAGCAGTTTATCGGGCCAGGGGTGGCCACCCCTCCACTTT
.,TRBJ2-4,TRBD2,TRBV27,CASSSYSGGKNIQYF,TGTGCCAGCAGTTCTTATAGCGGGGGGAAAAACATTCAGTACTTC
.,TRBJ1-1,.,TRBV14,CASSQDRGSFSIVPEAFF,TGTGCCAGCAGCCAAGATAGGGGGAGTTTCTCGATCGTCCCTGAAGCTTTCTTT
few,TRBJ2-5,.,TRBV5-1,CASNPGPKETQYF,TGTGCCAGCAACCCGGGGCCCAAAGAGACCCAGTACTTC
.,TRBJ2-5,.,TRBV9,CASSEQGGQAETQYF,TGTGCCAGCAGTGAACAGGGAGGGCAAGCGGAGACCCAGTACTTC
.,TRBJ1-6,.,TRBV5-6,CASSLGDYDSPLHF,TGTGCCAGCAGCCTGGGGGATTACGATTCACCCCTCCACTTT
.,TRBJ2-7,.,TRBV4-1,CASSHADSSYEQYF,TGCGCCAGCAGCCACGCCGACAGCTCCTACGAGCAGTACTTC
.,TRBJ2-7,.,TRBV6-5,CASSYSNAGKYF,TGTGCCAGCAGTTACTCGAATGCAGGAAAGTACTTC